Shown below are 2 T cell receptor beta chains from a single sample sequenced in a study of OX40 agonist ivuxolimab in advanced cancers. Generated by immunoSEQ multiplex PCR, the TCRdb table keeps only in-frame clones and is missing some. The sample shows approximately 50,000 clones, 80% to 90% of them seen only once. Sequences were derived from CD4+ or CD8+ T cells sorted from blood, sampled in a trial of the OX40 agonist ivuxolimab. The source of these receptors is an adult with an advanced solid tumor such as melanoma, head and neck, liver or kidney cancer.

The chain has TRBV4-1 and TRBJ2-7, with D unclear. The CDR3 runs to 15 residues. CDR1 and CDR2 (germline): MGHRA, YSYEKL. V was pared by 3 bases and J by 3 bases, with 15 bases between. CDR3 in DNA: TGCGCCAGCAGCCAGCACGACGTTCAGGACTACGAGCAGTACTTC. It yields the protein CASSQHDVQDYEQYF.

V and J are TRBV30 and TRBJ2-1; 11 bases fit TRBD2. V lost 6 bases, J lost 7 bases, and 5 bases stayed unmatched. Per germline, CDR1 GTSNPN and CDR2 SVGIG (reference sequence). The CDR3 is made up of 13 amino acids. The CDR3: CACIAGGPNEQFF. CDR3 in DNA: TGTGCCTGTATAGCGGGGGGGCCAAATGAGCAGTTCTTC.